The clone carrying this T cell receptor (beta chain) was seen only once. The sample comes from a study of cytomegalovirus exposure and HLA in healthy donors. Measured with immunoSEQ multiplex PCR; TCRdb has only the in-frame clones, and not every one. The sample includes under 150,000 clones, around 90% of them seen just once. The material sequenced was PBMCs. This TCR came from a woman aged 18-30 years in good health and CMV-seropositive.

For the CDR3, the DNA is TGTGCCAGCAGCTTAAGTTCAGGGACTGAAGCTTTCTTT. This sequence encodes CASSLSSGTEAFF. The chain combines TRBV7-3 with TRBJ1-1, with D possibly TRBD1 on 5 matching bases. Per the germline V gene, CDR1 is SGHTA and CDR2 is FQGTGA. This CDR3 region has 13 residues. V shed 1 base and J shed 5 bases, with 8 bases lying between them.